Below, 12 T cell receptor beta chains from the same sample are listed, as sequenced in a study of OX40 agonist ivuxolimab in advanced cancers. Some clones are missing from TCRdb's copy, which holds only in-frame ones; the method was immunoSEQ multiplex PCR. The table records 42,000 or so clones, approximately 88% of them present only once. The specimen comprised CD4+ or CD8+ T cells sorted from blood, sampled in a trial of the OX40 agonist ivuxolimab. Every receptor here comes from an adult with an advanced solid tumor such as melanoma, head and neck, liver or kidney cancer.

The chain carries TRBV5-1 and TRBJ2-7, with 8 bases aligning to TRBD1. V lost 3 bases to trimming and J lost 5 bases; unmatched junction nucleotides: 7. The CDR3 runs to 14 residues. The germline V gene has CDR1 SGHRS and CDR2 YFSETQ. CDR3 bases: TGCGCCAGCAGCTCCCGGACAGGGCCCAACGAGCAGTACTTC. It is translated as CASSSRTGPNEQYF. The entire variable domain, with the rest obtained from reference TRBV5-1 and TRBJ2-7, is as follows: KAGVTQTPRYLIKTRGQQVTLSCSPISGHRSVSWYQQTPGQGLQFLFEYFSETQRNKGNFPGRFSGRQFSNSRSEMNVSTLELGDSALYLCASSSRTGPNEQYFGPGTRLTVT.

The chain uses TRBV6-6 and TRBJ2-7; 9 bases fit TRBD1. The CDR3 consists of 12 residues. CDR1 MNHNY and CDR2 SVGAGI come from the germline V gene (reference sequence). V was clipped by 8 bases and J by 6 bases; unmatched bases: 5. Here the CDR3 reads CASAQGALEQYF. In DNA, the CDR3 is TGTGCCAGCGCACAGGGGGCCCTCGAGCAGTACTTC.

This clone is a singleton in its sample. The chain combines TRBV4-3 with TRBJ1-6, with D unclear. V was cut by 4 bases and J by 6 bases, with 7 bases left in between. There are 13 residues in the CDR3. Per germline, CDR1 LGHNA and CDR2 YSLEER. For the CDR3, the DNA is TGCGCCAGCAGCCGACAAACTAATTCACCCCTCCACTTT. Its translation: CASSRQTNSPLHF.

The gene calls are TRBV7-2 and TRBJ2-5, with unresolved D. Germline values: CDR1 SGHTA, CDR2 FQGNSA. With 3 bases removed from V and 2 bases from J, the gap between germline ends came to 7 bases. This CDR3 region has 13 residues. In nucleotides, the CDR3 is TGTGCCAGCAGCTTGTCCGCTCAAGAGACCCAGTACTTC. Translated: CASSLSAQETQYF.

The chain couples TRBV21-1 to TRBJ2-2. TRBV21-1 represents a pseudogene. The CDR3 spans 18 residues. In nucleotides, the CDR3 is TGTGCCAGCAGCAAGAGGGGGGAGTATGTTGAGAACACCGGGGAGCTGTTTTTT. As protein: CASSKRGEYVENTGELFF.

This chain joins TRBV11-3 and TRBJ1-1; 8 positions agree with TRBD1. V was clipped by 5 bases and J by 6 bases; unmatched bases: 8. The CDR3 length is 14 residues. Germline assignment: CDR1 SGHNT and CDR2 YENEEA. The CDR3 nucleotides read TGTGCCAGCAGCGCATCTCAGGGGGCCTCTGAAGCTTTCTTT. It encodes CASSASQGASEAFF.

J is TRBJ2-3 and V is TRBV7-2, with D possibly being TRBD1 or TRBD2 (5 bases each). This CDR3 spans 15 amino acids. V was clipped by 2 bases and J by 0 bases, with 9 bases between them. CDR1 and CDR2 (germline): SGHTA, FQGNSA. CDR3 DNA: TGTGCCAGCAGCTTAATGGGACCGAGCACAGATACGCAGTATTTT. Its translation: CASSLMGPSTDTQYF.

The rearrangement joins TRBV6-1 to TRBJ1-5; 8 bases match TRBD1. The CDR3 spans 15 residues. V gave up 6 bases and J gave up 2 bases; unmatched junction bases: 6. The germline V gene encodes CDR1 MNHNS and CDR2 SASEGT. CDR3 nucleotide sequence: TGTGCCAGCAGGGTTCCGGGACAGGGCAATCAGCCCCAGCATTTT. This gives the protein CASRVPGQGNQPQHF.

The chain links TRBV5-1 to TRBJ1-1; 10 bases align to TRBD1. J lost 6 bases, V lost 0 bases, and 5 bases had no gene match. Germline CDR1 reads SGHRS; CDR2 reads YFSETQ. This CDR3 contains 15 residues. The chain's CDR3 is CASSLVRDRGSEAFF. The CDR3 bases are TGCGCCAGCAGCTTGGTGCGGGACAGGGGATCTGAAGCTTTCTTT.

This clone has only a few counts. The chain combines TRBV7-2 with TRBJ2-1; D remains ambiguous. V shed 0 bases and J shed 5 bases, with 5 bases lying between them. The CDR3 loop spans 13 amino acids. The germline V gene has CDR1 SGHTA and CDR2 FQGNSA. The CDR3 reads CASSLASDNEQFF. CDR3 bases: TGTGCCAGCAGCTTAGCCTCGGACAATGAGCAGTTCTTC.

This chain links TRBV4-1 with TRBJ2-2, with 7 nucleotides matching TRBD1. The J segment lost 4 bases and the V segment lost 1 base, leaving 9 bases of the junction unmatched. The CDR3 loop spans 17 amino acids. Germline CDR1 MGHRA, CDR2 YSYEKL. CDR3 in DNA: TGCGCCAGCAGCCAAGTGGGGCAGGGGGATCGCACCGGGGAGCTGTTTTTT. It is translated as CASSQVGQGDRTGELFF.

The table lists this clone with a count of one. V is TRBV11-2 and J is TRBJ2-7, with no clear D. The CDR3 totals 14 residues. Germline V lookup: CDR1 SGHAT, CDR2 FQNNGV. V lost 1 base, J lost 3 bases, and 10 bases lay in between. This CDR3 is CASSLVGISYEQYF. DNA of the CDR3: TGTGCCAGCAGCTTAGTAGGGATCAGCTACGAGCAGTACTTC.